This is a list of T cell receptor beta chains from one sample in a study of blood T cell repertoires in COVID-19. Profiled with immunoSEQ multiplex PCR; TCRdb holds only in-frame clones, not every one. The sample consists of about 90,000 clones, approximately 89% of them appearing once. The sample taken for sequencing was peripheral blood. All receptors derive from a human donor with active COVID-19. The donor label of this sample is uncertain. The CDR3 runs from the conserved cysteine through the conserved F or W. The D gene is left open where the match is weak. The size entry is marked missing in some rows and otherwise reads once, few, many or a size class.

-,-,TRBJ1-2,TRBV4-1,TGCGCCAGCAGCCAAGATCGGGGGGGCTCGGGCGATGGCTACACCTTC,CASSQDRGGSGDGYTF
TRBD1,-,TRBJ1-1,TRBV6-6,TGTGCCAGCAGTACTGGACAGGGGGGAGTTAACGCTGAAGCTTTCTTT,CASSTGQGGVNAEAFF
-,-,TRBJ2-3,TRBV27,TGTGCCAGCAGTTTACAGGGGACTAACACAGATACGCAGTATTTT,CASSLQGTNTDTQYF
TRBD2,-,TRBJ2-7,TRBV15,TGTGCCACCAGCAGAGATAATCGGACTAGCCTCCTTAGCTCCTACGAGCAGTACTTC,CATSRDNRTSLLSSYEQYF
TRBD1,few,TRBJ2-7,TRBV5-1,TGCGCCAGCAGCTTCCCCGGGACAGGGGTCGTGCGGCAGTACTTC,CASSFPGTGVVRQYF
TRBD2,-,TRBJ2-3,TRBV7-8,TGTGCCAGCAGCCGAGATAGCGGGGGGCTCTTGTCCAGCACAGATACGCAGTATTTT,CASSRDSGGLLSSTDTQYF
TRBD1,-,TRBJ1-5,TRBV4-2,TGTGCCAGCAGCCCCCTAAAGACAGGGGAGGGAAGCAATCAGCCCCAGCATTTT,CASSPLKTGEGSNQPQHF
-,-,TRBJ2-5,TRBV3-1/TRBV3-2,TGTGCCAGCAGCCAAGATCCCGCCGGGACCCAGTACTTC,CASSQDPAGTQYF
TRBD2,-,TRBJ2-3,TRBV6-6,TGTGCCAGCAGTTACTCTAGCGGGGGAAATACGCAGTATTTT,CASSYSSGGNTQYF
-,-,TRBJ2-7,TRBV6-7,TGTGCCAGCAGCCCACAGGGTTCCTACGAGCAGTACTTC,CASSPQGSYEQYF
-,-,TRBJ2-5,TRBV7-9,TGTGCCAGCAGCTGGGCAGGGGATCTACAGACCCAGTACTTC,CASSWAGDLQTQYF
-,-,TRBJ1-2,TRBV6-2/TRBV6-3,TGTGCCAGCAGTTATTCAGGGATTGATGGCTACACCTTC,CASSYSGIDGYTF
-,-,TRBJ2-3,TRBV19,TGTGCCAGTAGTATCGACAGTAGCATCGGGTCGGATACGCAGTATTTT,CASSIDSSIGSDTQYF
TRBD2,-,TRBJ2-1,TRBV28,TGTGCCAGCAGTCCTCCGGGGGGGGGTATAGTGCAGTTCTTC,CASSPPGGGIVQFF
-,-,TRBJ2-7,TRBV7-9,TGTGCCAGCAGCTTAGTGGTGGCCAGGGGAGCCTACGAGCAGTACTTC,CASSLVVARGAYEQYF
-,-,TRBJ2-5,TRBV6-2/TRBV6-3,TGTGCCAGCAGTTACTCTCCTCAGGGGTTTTCTCAAGAGACCCAGTACTTC,CASSYSPQGFSQETQYF
TRBD1,-,TRBJ1-5,TRBV7-8,TGTGCCAGCAGCTTAGTGGCAGGGGGCTCCGCAGCCAGCAATCAGCCCCAGCATTTT,CASSLVAGGSAASNQPQHF
TRBD1,once,TRBJ2-7,TRBV5-4,TGTGCCAGCAGCTCGGGGACAGGGGCTCCCTACGAGCAGTACTTC,CASSSGTGAPYEQYF
-,once,TRBJ2-3,TRBV5-5,TGTGCCAGCAGCTTTGGTGCGGCAGATACGCAGTATTTT,CASSFGAADTQYF
-,-,TRBJ2-5,TRBV19,TGTGCCAGTAGTACGCGGTACCGGGAGACCCAGTACTTC,CASSTRYRETQYF
-,-,TRBJ1-3,TRBV30,TGTGCCTGGAAACAGGTAATCGGGGGTCTAACGGGAAACACCATATATTTT,CAWKQVIGGLTGNTIYF
TRBD1,-,TRBJ2-7,TRBV7-3,TGTGCCAGCAGCCCTAGTGGACAGGGGTACGAGCAGTACTTC,CASSPSGQGYEQYF
TRBD2,-,TRBJ2-7,TRBV11-2,TGTGCCAGCAGCTTAGATGATCTAGCGGGGGGGAAGAAAGGCGAGCAGTACTTC,CASSLDDLAGGKKGEQYF
-,-,TRBJ2-4,TRBV28,TGTGCCAGCAGTTTACGCCCCACAGGGATTAACATTCAGTACTTC,CASSLRPTGINIQYF
TRBD1,-,TRBJ2-5,TRBV19,TGTGCCAGTACCAAGAGGGACAGGAGGGGCCAAGAGACCCAGTACTTC,CASTKRDRRGQETQYF
-,-,TRBJ1-5,TRBV18,TGTGCCAGCTCGGGGGGGGGACAGCCCCAGCATTTT,CASSGGGQPQHF
TRBD2,once,TRBJ2-5,TRBV7-2,TGTGCCAGCAGCTTAGTTTCCAGCGGGGGGGCGGAGACCCAGTACTTC,CASSLVSSGGAETQYF
-,-,TRBJ2-6,TRBV19,TGTGCCAGTAGTATGACTGAGATCTCTGGGGCCAACGTCCTGACTTTC,CASSMTEISGANVLTF
-,-,TRBJ2-5,TRBV2,TGTGCCAGCAGTCCAACCCCGGCAGGGCCTCAAGAGACCCAGTACTTC,CASSPTPAGPQETQYF
-,once,TRBJ2-7,TRBV7-7,TGTGCTAGCAGCTTGTCTCCTTCCTACGAGCAGTACTTC,CASSLSPSYEQYF
-,-,TRBJ2-3,TRBV2,TGTGCCAGCACTCCCGGGTCTAGCACAGATACGCAGTATTTT,CASTPGSSTDTQYF
-,-,TRBJ1-2,TRBV2,TGTGCCAGCAGTGAAATAGGAGGGGATGGCTACACCTTC,CASSEIGGDGYTF
TRBD2,once,TRBJ2-2,TRBV2,TGTGCCAGCGGCGGGGGGTCAACAGTTAACACCGGGGAGCTGTTTTTT,CASGGGSTVNTGELFF
TRBD1,-,TRBJ1-2,TRBV11-2,TGTGCCAGCAGCTCCTCGGACAGGAACTATGGCTACACCTTC,CASSSSDRNYGYTF
-,-,TRBJ2-3,TRBV12-5,TGTGCTAGTGGTTTGTTAGGGGGTAGCACAGATACGCAGTATTTT,CASGLLGGSTDTQYF
TRBD1,-,TRBJ2-1,TRBV13,TGTGCCAGCAGCGCGGGACAGGGGGCCTACAATGAGCAGTTCTTC,CASSAGQGAYNEQFF
TRBD1,-,TRBJ2-7,TRBV6-1,TGTGCCAGCAGTGAGGGGGACAGAGGAGAGCAGTACTTC,CASSEGDRGEQYF
-,-,TRBJ2-7,TRBV3-1/TRBV3-2,TGTGCCAGCAGCCCGAGTCCCTACGAGCAGTACTTC,CASSPSPYEQYF
TRBD1,-,TRBJ1-1,TRBV3-1/TRBV3-2,TGTGCCAGCAGCCAGCAGGGGGAACGAGGAGAAGCTTTCTTT,CASSQQGERGEAFF